The T cell receptor (beta chain) under discussion was sequenced for a study of blood T cell repertoires in COVID-19. At the level of the study: Italy, Spain and the United States were the sources of the convalescent and acute COVID-19 samples. From T cells, B-cell-depleted T cells, or PBMCs came the material, which was cDNA or gDNA.

Study processing details: Estimation of nucleated cell counts was performed using reference gene primer amplification. The method was immunoSEQ multiplex PCR; TCRdb's version includes in-frame clones alone and lacks a portion of them. That table furnishes V, J and clone size, whereas the DNA furnished D and trimming. This table has 310,000 or so clones, about 91% appearing once. Trimming stripped 4 bases from V and 8 bases from J, with 13 bases between. The germline gives CDR1 SGHRS, CDR2 YFSETQ. The CDR3 extends over 14 amino acids. Recovered participants had two consecutive negative NP/OP PCR tests, healthcare professional clearance, or symptom resolution.

The gene calls are TRBV5-1 and TRBJ1-6; TRBD1 is a possible D gene (6 bases). The material sequenced was PBMCs or T cells enriched from blood (not recorded which). The sequence derives from a woman between 35 and 50 years old who had recovered from COVID-19. The CDR3 region is CASSGGRGDSPLHF. CDR3 sequence (DNA): TGCGCCAGCAGCGGAGGCAGGGGCGATTCACCCCTCCACTTT.